This TCR beta chain was sequenced in a study of post-analysis software for immune sequencing data. This clonotype occurred a few times. Its antigen remains unidentified. Study-wide findings and caveats: Controls showed lower frequencies than patients for roughly 5 TRBV segments, and TRBV5-6, TRBV5-1 and TRBV20-1 were among these. Co-batched samples clustered tightly together by F measure.

TCR beta cDNA libraries had unique molecular identifiers. TCRdb reanalysed the PCR reads using MiXCR and keeps one entry per CDR3 protein. The table lists 450,000 to 650,000 distinct CDR3 sequences, roughly 40% of them singletons. The CDR3 has 16 amino acids. Germline CDR1 is MNHNS and CDR2 is SASEGT. Material: blood. The gene calls are TRBV6-1 and TRBJ2-4; D might be TRBD1 or TRBD2, each matching 5 bases. The J call may be wrong; the DNA end is better matched by TRBJ2-7. The receptor was isolated from a girl aged 10 to 17 with multiple sclerosis. This CDR3 reads CASSELKRGSPNEQYF. CDR3 DNA sequence: TGTGCCAGCAGTGAACTCAAGAGGGGTTCACCCAACGAGCAGTACTTC.